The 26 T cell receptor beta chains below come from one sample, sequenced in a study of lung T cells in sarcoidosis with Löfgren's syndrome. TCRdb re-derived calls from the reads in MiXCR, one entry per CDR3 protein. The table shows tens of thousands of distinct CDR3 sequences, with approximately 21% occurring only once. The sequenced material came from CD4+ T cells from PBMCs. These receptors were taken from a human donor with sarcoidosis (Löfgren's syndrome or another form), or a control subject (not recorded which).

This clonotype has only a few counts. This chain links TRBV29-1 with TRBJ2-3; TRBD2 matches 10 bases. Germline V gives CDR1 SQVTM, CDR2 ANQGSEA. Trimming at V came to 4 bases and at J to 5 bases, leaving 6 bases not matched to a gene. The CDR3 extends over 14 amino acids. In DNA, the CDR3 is TGCAGCGTTGCGTCTAGCGGGAGAGAAGATACGCAGTATTTT. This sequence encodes CSVASSGREDTQYF.

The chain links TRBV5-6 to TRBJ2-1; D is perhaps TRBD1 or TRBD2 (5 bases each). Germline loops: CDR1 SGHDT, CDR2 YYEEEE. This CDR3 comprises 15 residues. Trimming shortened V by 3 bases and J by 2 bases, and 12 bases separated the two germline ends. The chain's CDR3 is CASSYRGGTYNEQFF. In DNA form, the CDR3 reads TGTGCCAGCAGCTACCGTGGGGGAACCTACAATGAGCAGTTCTTC.

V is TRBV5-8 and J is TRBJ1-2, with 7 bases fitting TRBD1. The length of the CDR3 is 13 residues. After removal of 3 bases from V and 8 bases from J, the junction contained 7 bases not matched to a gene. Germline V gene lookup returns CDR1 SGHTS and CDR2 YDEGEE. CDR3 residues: CASSWAGDRGYTF. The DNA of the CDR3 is TGTGCCAGCAGCTGGGCCGGGGACAGAGGCTACACCTTC.

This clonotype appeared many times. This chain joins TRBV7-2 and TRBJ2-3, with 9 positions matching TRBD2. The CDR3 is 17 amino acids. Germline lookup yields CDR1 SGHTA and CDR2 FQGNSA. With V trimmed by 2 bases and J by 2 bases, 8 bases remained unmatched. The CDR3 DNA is TGTGCCAGCAGCTTATTAGCGGGGGCCCGATTCACAGATACGCAGTATTTT. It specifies CASSLLAGARFTDTQYF. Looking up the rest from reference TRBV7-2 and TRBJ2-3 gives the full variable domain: GAGVSQSPSNKVTEKGKDVELRCDPISGHTALYWYRQSLGQGLEFLIYFQGNSAPDKSGLPSDRFSAERTGGSVSTLTIQRTQQEDSAVYLCASSLLAGARFTDTQYFGPGTRLTVL.

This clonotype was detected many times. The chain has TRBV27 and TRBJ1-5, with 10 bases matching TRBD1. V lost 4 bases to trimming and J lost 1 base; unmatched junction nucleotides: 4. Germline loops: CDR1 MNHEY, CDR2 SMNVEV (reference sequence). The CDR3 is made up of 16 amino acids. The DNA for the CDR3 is TGTGCCAGCAGTTCGAGACAGGGGGCAAGCAATCAGCCCCAGCATTTT. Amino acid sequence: CASSSRQGASNQPQHF.

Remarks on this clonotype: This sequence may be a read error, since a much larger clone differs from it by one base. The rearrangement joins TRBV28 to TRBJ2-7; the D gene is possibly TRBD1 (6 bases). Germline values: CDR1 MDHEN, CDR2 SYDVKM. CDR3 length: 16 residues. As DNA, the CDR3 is TGTGCCAGCAGTCCTAGGTTTAACCGAGGGGGTTTCGAGCGGTACTTC. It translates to CASSPRFNRGGFERYF.

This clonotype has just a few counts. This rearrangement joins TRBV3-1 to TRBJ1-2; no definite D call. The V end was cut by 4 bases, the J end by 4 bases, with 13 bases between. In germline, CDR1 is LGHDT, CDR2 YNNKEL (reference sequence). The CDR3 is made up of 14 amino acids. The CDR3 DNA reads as TGTGCCAGCAGCCCCGAAGGGCCAGCCTATGGCTACACCTTC. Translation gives CASSPEGPAYGYTF.

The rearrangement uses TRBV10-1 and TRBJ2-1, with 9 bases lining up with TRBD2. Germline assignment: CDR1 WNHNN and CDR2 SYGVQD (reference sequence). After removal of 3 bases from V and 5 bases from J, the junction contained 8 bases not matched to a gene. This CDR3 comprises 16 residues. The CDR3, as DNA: TGCGCCAGCAGTGATCCGCGAGCGGGGGGTCACAATGAGCAGTTCTTC. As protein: CASSDPRAGGHNEQFF.

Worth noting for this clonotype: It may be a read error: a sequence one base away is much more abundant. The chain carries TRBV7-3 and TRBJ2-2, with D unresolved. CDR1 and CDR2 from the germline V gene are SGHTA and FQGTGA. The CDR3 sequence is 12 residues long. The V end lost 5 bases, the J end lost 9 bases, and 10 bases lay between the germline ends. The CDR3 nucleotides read TGTGCCAGCAGCCCCTCTAACTGGGAGCTGTTTTTT. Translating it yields CASSPSNWELFF.

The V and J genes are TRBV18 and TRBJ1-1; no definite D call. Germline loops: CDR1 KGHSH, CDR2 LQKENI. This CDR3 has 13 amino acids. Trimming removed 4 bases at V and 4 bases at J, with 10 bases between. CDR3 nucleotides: TGTGCCAGCTCACAAAATTCGGGCACTGAAGCTTTCTTT. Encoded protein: CASSQNSGTEAFF.

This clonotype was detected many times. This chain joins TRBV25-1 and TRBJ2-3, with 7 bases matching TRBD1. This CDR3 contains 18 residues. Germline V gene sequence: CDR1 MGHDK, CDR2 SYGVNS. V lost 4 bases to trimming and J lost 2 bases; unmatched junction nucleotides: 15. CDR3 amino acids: CASSAQLGQELSTDTQYF. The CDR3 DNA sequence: TGTGCCAGCAGTGCCCAGCTTGGACAGGAGCTCTCCACAGATACGCAGTATTTT.

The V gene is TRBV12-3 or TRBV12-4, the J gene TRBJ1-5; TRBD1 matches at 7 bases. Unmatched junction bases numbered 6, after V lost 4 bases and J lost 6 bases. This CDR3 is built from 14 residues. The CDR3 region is CASSSQGITQPQHF. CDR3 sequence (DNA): TGTGCCAGCAGTTCACAGGGGATTACTCAGCCCCAGCATTTT.

CDR3 protein: CASSLDLAGGYEQYV. The CDR3 DNA reads TGTGCCAGCAGCTTGGACCTAGCGGGGGGTTACGAGCAGTACGTC. This sequence joins TRBV5-5 and TRBJ2-7; TRBD2 agrees at 11 bases. This CDR3 contains 15 residues. Germline CDR1 and CDR2: SGHKS and YYEKEE (reference sequence). The ends lost 0 bases at V and 4 bases at J; junction bases unmatched: 3.

The CDR3 nucleotides read TGTGCCAGCAGCCAAGAGTATATGACAGGGGGCAGCTATGGCTACACCTTC. This codes for CASSQEYMTGGSYGYTF. The chain is built from TRBV4-2 and TRBJ1-2, with 10 bases aligning to TRBD1. Germline lookup yields CDR1 LGHNA and CDR2 YNFKEQ. The CDR3 is 17 amino acids. V lost 0 bases to trimming and J lost 4 bases; unmatched junction nucleotides: 8.

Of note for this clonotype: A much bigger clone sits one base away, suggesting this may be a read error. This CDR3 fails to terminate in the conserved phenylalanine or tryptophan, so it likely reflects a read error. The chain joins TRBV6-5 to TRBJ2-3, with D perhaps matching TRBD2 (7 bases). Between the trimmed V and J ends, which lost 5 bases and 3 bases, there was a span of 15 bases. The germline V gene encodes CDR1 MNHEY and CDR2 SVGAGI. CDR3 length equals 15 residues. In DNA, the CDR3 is TGTGCCAGCAGTCGCCAGGGGAGGGTTACAGATACGCAGTATTAT. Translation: CASSRQGRVTDTQYY.

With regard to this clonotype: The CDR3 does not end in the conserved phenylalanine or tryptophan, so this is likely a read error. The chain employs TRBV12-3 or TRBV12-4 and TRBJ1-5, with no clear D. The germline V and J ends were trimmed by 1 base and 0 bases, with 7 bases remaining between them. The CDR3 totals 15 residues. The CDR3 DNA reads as TGTGCCAGCAGTTTAGATTCGGCTAGCAATCAGCCCCAGCATCTT. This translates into CASSLDSASNQPQHL.

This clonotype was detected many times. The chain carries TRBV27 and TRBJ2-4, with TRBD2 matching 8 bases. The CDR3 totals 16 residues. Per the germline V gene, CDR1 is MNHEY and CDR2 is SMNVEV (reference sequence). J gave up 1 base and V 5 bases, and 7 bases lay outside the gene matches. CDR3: CASSPRIAGAKNIQYF. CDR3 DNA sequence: TGTGCCAGCAGTCCCCGTATAGCGGGGGCCAAAAACATTCAGTACTTC.

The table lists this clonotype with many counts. Written as DNA, the CDR3 is TGTGCCAGCAGCCAGAAGGCTAGCGGGCTCCAATCCAATGAGCAGTTCTTC. Translating it yields CASSQKASGLQSNEQFF. The chain employs TRBV6-1 and TRBJ2-1; 8 bases match TRBD2. The CDR3 runs to 17 residues. In germline, CDR1 is MNHNS, CDR2 SASEGT. With V trimmed by 6 bases and J by 6 bases, 16 bases remained unmatched.

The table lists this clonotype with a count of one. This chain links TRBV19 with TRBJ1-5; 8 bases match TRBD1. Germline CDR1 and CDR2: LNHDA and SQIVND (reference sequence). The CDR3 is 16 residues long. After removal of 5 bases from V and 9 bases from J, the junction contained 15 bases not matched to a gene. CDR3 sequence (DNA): TGTGCCAGTAGTGTCACCGATCAGGGGGCAATTCTGCCCCAGCATTTT. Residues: CASSVTDQGAILPQHF.

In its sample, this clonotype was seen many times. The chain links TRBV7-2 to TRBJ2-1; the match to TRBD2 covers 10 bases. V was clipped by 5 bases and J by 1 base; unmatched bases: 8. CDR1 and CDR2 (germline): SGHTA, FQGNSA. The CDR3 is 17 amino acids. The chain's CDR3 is CASSPIPSGRSYNEQFF. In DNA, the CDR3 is TGTGCCAGCAGCCCCATCCCTAGCGGGAGATCCTACAATGAGCAGTTCTTC. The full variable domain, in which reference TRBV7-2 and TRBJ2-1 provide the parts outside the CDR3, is GAGVSQSPSNKVTEKGKDVELRCDPISGHTALYWYRQSLGQGLEFLIYFQGNSAPDKSGLPSDRFSAERTGGSVSTLTIQRTQQEDSAVYLCASSPIPSGRSYNEQFFGPGTRLTVL.

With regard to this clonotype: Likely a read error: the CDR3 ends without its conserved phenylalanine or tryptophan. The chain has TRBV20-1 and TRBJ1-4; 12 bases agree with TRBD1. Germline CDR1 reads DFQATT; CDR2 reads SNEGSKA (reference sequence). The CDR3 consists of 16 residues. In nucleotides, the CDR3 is TGCAGTGCTAGAGAGGGACAGGGGGCTTCTAATGAAAAGCTGTTTTAT. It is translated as CSAREGQGASNEKLFY.

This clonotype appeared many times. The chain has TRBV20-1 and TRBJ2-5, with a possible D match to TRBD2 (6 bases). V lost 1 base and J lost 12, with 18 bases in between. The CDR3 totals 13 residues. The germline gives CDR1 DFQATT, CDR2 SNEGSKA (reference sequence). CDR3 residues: CSARVRYGTRKYF. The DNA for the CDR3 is TGCAGTGCTAGAGTAAGGTACGGGACTCGGAAGTACTTC.

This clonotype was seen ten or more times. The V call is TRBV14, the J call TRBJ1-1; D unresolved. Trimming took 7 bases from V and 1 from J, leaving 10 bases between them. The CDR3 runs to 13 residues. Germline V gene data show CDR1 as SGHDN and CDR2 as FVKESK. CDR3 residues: CASKWAENTEAFF. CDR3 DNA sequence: TGTGCCAGCAAATGGGCGGAGAACACTGAAGCTTTCTTT.

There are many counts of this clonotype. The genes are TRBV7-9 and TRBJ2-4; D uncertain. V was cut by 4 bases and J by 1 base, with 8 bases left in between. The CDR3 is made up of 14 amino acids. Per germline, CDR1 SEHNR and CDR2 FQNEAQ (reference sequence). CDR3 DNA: TGTGCCAGCAGCTCGAAAGGGGCCAAAAACATTCAGTACTTC. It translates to CASSSKGAKNIQYF.

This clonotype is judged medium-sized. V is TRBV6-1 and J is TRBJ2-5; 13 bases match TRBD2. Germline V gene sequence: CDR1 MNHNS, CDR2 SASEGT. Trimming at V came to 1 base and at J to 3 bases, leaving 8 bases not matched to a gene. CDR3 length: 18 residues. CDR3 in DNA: TGTGCCAGCAGTGAAGGCTCGGGACTAGCGGGGATCAAAGAGACCCAGTACTTC. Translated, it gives CASSEGSGLAGIKETQYF.

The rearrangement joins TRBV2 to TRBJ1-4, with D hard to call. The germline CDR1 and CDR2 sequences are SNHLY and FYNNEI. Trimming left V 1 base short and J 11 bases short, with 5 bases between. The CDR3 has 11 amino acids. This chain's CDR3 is CASSEEAKLFF. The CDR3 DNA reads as TGTGCCAGCAGTGAAGAGGCGAAACTGTTTTTT.